This TCR beta chain was observed in a study of T cell responses to AZD1222 COVID-19 vaccine. Study findings and constraints: Nearly half of spike-specific TCRs reportedly target unmutated variant regions.

On this clone itself: The target antigen is unknown.

TCRdb's table, derived via immunoSEQ multiplex PCR, lists solely in-frame clones and lacks some. The sample holds 70,000 to 90,000 clones; 60% to 80% are singletons and the top ten take roughly 21%. CDR3 size: 16 residues. The junction had 11 bases not matched to a gene; V was cut back by 3 bases and J by 5 bases. CDR1 and CDR2 from the germline V gene are SGHDT and YYEEEE. The sequence was collected from an adult in good health. The sequenced sample was peripheral blood, obtained on day 0 of AZD1222 vaccination. The chain recombines TRBV5-6 with TRBJ2-1, with TRBD2 identical over 7 bases. CDR3 coding DNA: TGTGCCAGCAGCTATCGGGAGGCGGTCTTGCACAATGAGCAGTTCTTC. Amino acids: CASSYREAVLHNEQFF. Using reference TRBV5-6 and TRBJ2-1 for the parts outside the CDR3, the full variable domain is DAGVTQSPTHLIKTRGQQVTLRCSPKSGHDTVSWYQQALGQGPQFIFQYYEEEERQRGNFPDRFSGHQFPNYSSELNVNALLLGDSALYLCASSYREAVLHNEQFFGPGTRLTVL.